A selection of T cell receptor beta chains follows, all from one sample in a study of cytomegalovirus exposure and HLA in healthy donors. TCRdb's copy holds only in-frame clones and misses some; the assay was immunoSEQ multiplex PCR. The sample holds some 200,000 clones, about 80% seen once. The source material was PBMCs. The receptors shown here come from a man aged 18 to 35 in good health and CMV-seronegative. The CDR3 runs from the conserved cysteine through the conserved F or W. A D gene is named only where the DNA matches it firmly. Size is stated for part of the rows, as once, few or many counts, or as a class when the clone is expanded.

D gene | J gene | clone size | V gene | CDR3 DNA | CDR3 protein
TRBD2 | TRBJ2-2 | few | TRBV12-5 | TGTGCTAGTGGTTTGAGGCCTAGCGGGGTGCGAACTTCCACCGGGGAGCTGTTTTTT | CASGLRPSGVRTSTGELFF
- | TRBJ1-5 | - | TRBV28 | TGTGCCAGCACCGCCGGCGGACTTGGGGGCTATCAGCCCCAGCATTTT | CASTAGGLGGYQPQHF
- | TRBJ1-3 | - | TRBV5-4 | TGTGCCAGCAGCTTGGACGAGGCTGGAAACACCATATATTTT | CASSLDEAGNTIYF
- | TRBJ2-7 | few | TRBV5-4 | TGTGCCAGCAGCAGCTCGGTGATCCCCTACGAGCAGTACTTC | CASSSSVIPYEQYF
- | TRBJ1-3 | - | TRBV28 | TGTGCCAGCAGTTTAGCTAGCTCTGGAAACACCATATATTTT | CASSLASSGNTIYF
- | TRBJ2-5 | - | TRBV9 | TGTGCCAGCAGCGTGCAGGGCGGGGACCAAGAGACCCAGTACTTC | CASSVQGGDQETQYF
- | TRBJ2-2 | - | TRBV19 | TGTGCCAGTAGTATAAGGGGGTTCCCCGGGGAGCTGTTTTTT | CASSIRGFPGELFF
- | TRBJ2-1 | - | TRBV11-3 | TGTGCCAGCAGCTTATCAGAAGGGGGTCGCCATGAGCAGTTCTTC | CASSLSEGGRHEQFF
TRBD1 | TRBJ1-2 | - | TRBV9 | TGTGCCAGCAGCGCTAGTAGTCCCCACGGGACAGCAGATGGCTACACCTTC | CASSASSPHGTADGYTF
- | TRBJ1-2 | - | TRBV5-1 | TGCGCCAGCAGCTTTTTAAAAGGAGTAGGGGATGCCTATGGCTACACCTTC | CASSFLKGVGDAYGYTF
- | TRBJ2-1 | - | TRBV7-2 | TGTGCCAGCAGCTTAGGCGGGATCTATAATGAGCAGTTCTTC | CASSLGGIYNEQFF
TRBD2 | TRBJ2-1 | - | TRBV9 | TGTGCCAGCAGCACTCAGCGGGGAGGGGTCCTTGAGCAGTTCTTC | CASSTQRGGVLEQFF
- | TRBJ2-5 | - | TRBV5-4 | TGTGCCAGCAACGATCTCGGGGGTCAAACTACCGAGGAGACCCAGTACTTC | CASNDLGGQTTEETQYF
- | TRBJ2-1 | - | TRBV6-5 | TGTGCCAGCAGTTACCTGAGCGACTCAAGGGGTGAGCAGTTCTTC | CASSYLSDSRGEQFF
TRBD2 | TRBJ2-3 | - | TRBV6-5 | TGTGCCAGCAGTCCGACTAGCGGGAGAGAGAATACGCAGTATTTT | CASSPTSGRENTQYF
TRBD1 | TRBJ1-4 | few | TRBV2 | TGTGCCAGCAACTACCGGGACAGGGGAGATTTTCGGCGTTTCCCCCGATTT | CASNYRDRGDFRRFPRF
- | TRBJ2-3 | - | TRBV7-9 | TGTGCCAGCAGCTCTCCTAAAGTAAACTATACGCAGTATTTT | CASSSPKVNYTQYF
TRBD1 | TRBJ1-1 | - | TRBV27 | TGTGCCAGCACTTCCCTGGGACAGGGGGAGACTGAAGCTTTCTTT | CASTSLGQGETEAFF
- | TRBJ1-6 | - | TRBV27 | TGTGCCAGCAGTTCCCCGGGATCACCCCTCCACTTT | CASSSPGSPLHF
TRBD1 | TRBJ1-2 | - | TRBV4-2 | TGTGCCAGCAGCCAAGCCGGGACAGGGATATCTAACTATGGCTACACCTTC | CASSQAGTGISNYGYTF
TRBD1 | TRBJ2-7 | - | TRBV7-8 | TGTGCCAGCAGCTTACTGGCAGGGGGCTCCTACGAGCAGTACTTC | CASSLLAGGSYEQYF
TRBD1 | TRBJ1-1 | - | TRBV6-1 | TGTGCCAGCACTGAACCTCCGGGACAGGCTGAAGCTTTCTTT | CASTEPPGQAEAFF
TRBD2 | TRBJ2-7 | once | TRBV5-1 | TGCGCCAGCAGCCAGCTGACTAGCGGATCCTACGAGCAGTACTTC | CASSQLTSGSYEQYF
TRBD2 | TRBJ2-1 | - | TRBV18 | TGTGCCAGCTCACCGGAAGGACTAGCGGGGGATGAGCAGTTCTTC | CASSPEGLAGDEQFF
- | TRBJ2-7 | - | TRBV28 | TGTGCCAGCCATGGTGGACAGCCAAGACGGGAGCAGTACTTC | CASHGGQPRREQYF
- | TRBJ1-4 | - | TRBV19 | TGTGCCAGTAGTATATTTGGAGCAACTAATGAAAAACTGTTTTTT | CASSIFGATNEKLFF
TRBD1 | TRBJ2-2 | - | TRBV11-2 | TGTGCCAGCAGCCCCCGACAGGGGGCGAACACCGGGGAGCTGTTTTTT | CASSPRQGANTGELFF
- | TRBJ2-2 | - | TRBV2 | TGTGCCAGCAGTAGGACAGAGTCCACCGGGGAGCTGTTTTTT | CASSRTESTGELFF
- | TRBJ2-1 | - | TRBV7-6 | TGTGCCAGCAGCTTATGGGAGGTCAATGAGCAGTTCTTC | CASSLWEVNEQFF
- | TRBJ1-1 | - | TRBV11-3 | TGTGCCAGCAGCTTCGCAGGGGACACTGAAGCTTTCTTT | CASSFAGDTEAFF
- | TRBJ1-3 | few | TRBV7-2 | TGTGCCAGCAGCGCAAGTCTGGGCAGAAGCTCTGGAAACACCATATATTTT | CASSASLGRSSGNTIYF
- | TRBJ1-3 | - | TRBV20-1 | TGCAGTGCCCGGGAGGGAAACACCATATATTTT | CSAREGNTIYF
- | TRBJ1-5 | - | TRBV30 | TGTGCTTTGGACAGAGGAGGCCAGCCCCAGCATTTT | CALDRGGQPQHF
TRBD1 | TRBJ2-6 | - | TRBV19 | TGTGCCAGTAGTTTTCGAGGGGACAGGGGTACTGGGGCCAACGTCCTGACTTTC | CASSFRGDRGTGANVLTF
TRBD1 | TRBJ1-4 | - | TRBV28 | TGTGCCAGCTTCGGACAGGGAATGAAAAGACTGTTTTTT | CASFGQGMKRLFF
- | TRBJ2-5 | - | TRBV20-1 | TGCAGTCCTCGGAGGGCAGAGACCCAGTACTTC | CSPRRAETQYF
- | TRBJ2-7 | - | TRBV2 | TGTGCCAGCAGTGAAGCGCTTCTGTACGGCACTAGCTCCTACGAGCAGTACTTC | CASSEALLYGTSSYEQYF
- | TRBJ2-5 | - | TRBV7-2 | TGTGCCAGCAGCTCTACAGGAACCCAAGAGACCCAGTACTTC | CASSSTGTQETQYF
- | TRBJ2-1 | - | TRBV7-2 | TGTGCCAGCAGCTTAGTCGGGATCTATGAGCAGTTCTTC | CASSLVGIYEQFF